This T cell receptor beta chain was found in a study of blood T cell repertoires in COVID-19. Across the study: The study drew acute and convalescent COVID-19 samples from the United States, Italy and Spain. Nucleic acid was either cDNA or gDNA, and it came from T cells, B-cell-depleted T cells, or PBMCs.

V lost 1 base and J lost 3; bases outside the gene matches: 7. The CDR3 contains 18 residues. Germline CDR1 is SGHDN and CDR2 is FVKESK. Using immunoSEQ multiplex PCR, the repertoire was profiled, and TCRdb retains in-frame clones only, with some absent. Of 65,000 to 85,000 clones listed, 88% are singletons. The source material was peripheral blood. J is TRBJ2-3 and V is TRBV14; TRBD2 agrees at 13 bases. This clonotype was sampled from a human donor in a cohort sampled during active COVID-19. Here the CDR3 DNA reads TGTGCCAGCAGCCAAGGTCGTGGGACTAGCGGGGAAACAGATACGCAGTATTTT. Protein: CASSQGRGTSGETDTQYF. Variable domain in full (rest from reference TRBV14 and TRBJ2-3): EAGVTQFPSHSVIEKGQTVTLRCDPISGHDNLYWYRRVMGKEIKFLLHFVKESKQDESGMPNNRFLAERTGGTYSTLKVQPAELEDSGVYFCASSQGRGTSGETDTQYFGPGTRLTVL.